This T cell receptor (beta chain) was profiled in a study of shared T cell receptors in the human thymus. Only in-frame clones appear in the TCRdb table, and some are missing; sequencing was by immunoSEQ multiplex PCR. The table includes 500,000 to 750,000 clones, roughly 88% detected once. This clone was found once. The same sample was also studied in work on human thymus T cells.

Sequenced input: thymocytes. The source is a boy less than two years old with a congenital heart defect.

The DNA of the CDR3 is TGTGCCAGCAGTTTCTGCGGGGGCCAAGGGCAGTACTTC. Amino acids: CASSFCGGQGQYF. The chain joins TRBV28 to TRBJ2-7, with D possibly matching TRBD2 (7 bases). V was clipped by 3 bases and J by 9 bases, with 15 bases between them. CDR3 length: 13 amino acids. Germline CDR1 is MDHEN and CDR2 is SYDVKM.